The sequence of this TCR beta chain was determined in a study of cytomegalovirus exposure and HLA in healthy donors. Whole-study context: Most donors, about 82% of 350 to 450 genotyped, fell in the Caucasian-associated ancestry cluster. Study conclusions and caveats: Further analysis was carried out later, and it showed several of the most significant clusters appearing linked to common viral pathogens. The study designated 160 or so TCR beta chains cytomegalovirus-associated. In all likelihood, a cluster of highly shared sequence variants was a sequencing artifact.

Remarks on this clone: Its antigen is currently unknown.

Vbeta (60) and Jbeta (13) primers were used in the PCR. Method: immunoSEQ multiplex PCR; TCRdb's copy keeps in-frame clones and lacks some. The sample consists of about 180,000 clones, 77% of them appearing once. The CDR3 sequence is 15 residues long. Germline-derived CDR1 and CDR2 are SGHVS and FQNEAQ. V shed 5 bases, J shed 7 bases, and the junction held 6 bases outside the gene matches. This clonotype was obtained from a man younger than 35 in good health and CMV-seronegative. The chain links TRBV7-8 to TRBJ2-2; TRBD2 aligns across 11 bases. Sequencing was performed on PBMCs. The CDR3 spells CASSPLAGALGELFF. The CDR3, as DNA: TGTGCCAGCAGCCCACTAGCGGGAGCTCTCGGGGAGCTGTTTTTT.